This is a list of T cell receptor beta chains from one sample in a study of OX40 agonist ivuxolimab in advanced cancers. Measured with immunoSEQ multiplex PCR; TCRdb has only the in-frame clones, and not every one. The sample comprises about 70,000 clones, around 83% of which are singletons, and more than 6.5% rests with the top ten. The sequencing used CD4+ or CD8+ T cells sorted from blood, collected in a trial of the OX40 agonist ivuxolimab. These receptors came from an adult with an advanced solid tumor such as melanoma, head and neck, liver or kidney cancer. Each CDR3 is given with its conserved first and last residue. The order of the fields is V gene, J gene, clone size, D gene, CDR3 DNA, CDR3 protein. A D gene is named only where the DNA matches it firmly. Part of the rows lack a size; the others show once, few, many or a class for expanded clones.

>TRBV7-2|TRBJ2-6|few|NA
TGTGCCAGCAGCCAAGGGGGGGGCACTGGGGCCAACGTCCTGACTTTC
CASSQGGGTGANVLTF
>TRBV5-6|TRBJ1-4|NA|NA
TGTGCCAGCAGCTTGGGTCCCACAGGTGAAAAACTGTTTTTT
CASSLGPTGEKLFF
>TRBV5-1|TRBJ2-5|few|NA
TGCGCCAGCAGCCTAGGACAGTGGGACGGTGAGACCCAGTACTTC
CASSLGQWDGETQYF
>TRBV6-6|TRBJ2-1|NA|TRBD2
TGTGCCAGCAGGACTAGCGGGAGGGGGGGTGAGCAGTTCTTC
CASRTSGRGGEQFF
>TRBV5-6|TRBJ1-4|NA|TRBD1
TGTGCCAGCAGCAGAACCGGGACAGGGACTGAAAAACTGTTTTTT
CASSRTGTGTEKLFF
>TRBV7-9|TRBJ2-3|NA|NA
TGTGCCAGCAGCTTAGTAGGCCCAGATACGCAGTATTTT
CASSLVGPDTQYF
>TRBV4-2|TRBJ2-1|NA|NA
TGTGCCAGCAGCCAAATGCAGGGAGATGAGCAGTTCTTC
CASSQMQGDEQFF
>TRBV6-1|TRBJ2-6|NA|NA
TGTGCCAGCAGTGAAAGGGCGGAAAGCTCTGGGGCCAACGTCCTGACTTTC
CASSERAESSGANVLTF
>TRBV10-1|TRBJ2-1|NA|NA
TGCGCCAGCAGTGAGTCCAGGGTTGACTACAATGAGCAGTTCTTC
CASSESRVDYNEQFF
>TRBV11-2|TRBJ1-1|NA|NA
TGTGCCAGCAGCTTAGGTGGGCTCGCACTAAGAGCTTTCTTT
CASSLGGLALRAFF
>TRBV10-3|TRBJ2-5|NA|NA
TGTGCCATCAGTGAACCTCAAGAGACCCAGTACTTC
CAISEPQETQYF
>TRBV6-1|TRBJ1-2|NA|NA
TGTGCCAGCAGACGACCGGGGTACTATGGCTACACCTTC
CASRRPGYYGYTF
>TRBV2|TRBJ2-1|NA|TRBD2
TGTGCCAGCAGACGGACTAGCGGGGGTTTTGAGCAGTTCTTC
CASRRTSGGFEQFF
>TRBV9|TRBJ2-3|NA|NA
TGTGCCAGCAGCGTATGGCAGACAAGCACAGATACGCAGTATTTT
CASSVWQTSTDTQYF
>TRBV5-1|TRBJ1-3|NA|TRBD1
TGCGCCAGCAGCTTGCAGGGGGCGGTTGGAAACACCATATATTTT
CASSLQGAVGNTIYF
>TRBV2|TRBJ1-1|few|NA
TGTGCCAGCAGCCTAAACCAGGGGTACACTGAAGCTTTCTTT
CASSLNQGYTEAFF
>TRBV7-8|TRBJ2-5|NA|TRBD2
TGTGCCAGCAAGGGACTAGCGGGGGGCGCCCAAGAGACCCAGTACTTC
CASKGLAGGAQETQYF
>TRBV28|TRBJ2-1|few|NA
TGTGCCAGCAGTCCACGTCCCAGCTCCTACAATGAGCAGTTCTTC
CASSPRPSSYNEQFF
>TRBV6-5|TRBJ2-4|NA|NA
TGTGCCAGCCTCGGGGGGCCTTCCAGACTTCAGTACTTC
CASLGGPSRLQYF
>TRBV18|TRBJ1-5|NA|TRBD1
TGTGCCAGCTCACGTGGGACAGGGGGCGCAGATCAGCCCCAGCATTTT
CASSRGTGGADQPQHF
>TRBV4-1|TRBJ2-1|once|TRBD2
TGCGCCAGCAGCCGAGGGACTAGCGGGAGCTCCTACAATGAGCAGTTCTTC
CASSRGTSGSSYNEQFF
>TRBV9|TRBJ2-3|NA|TRBD2
TGTGCCAGCAGCGAAACGTATACTAGCGGGAGCACAGATACGCAGTATTTT
CASSETYTSGSTDTQYF
>TRBV15|TRBJ2-1|NA|TRBD1
TGTGCCACCAGCACAGACCGGGACAGGGGTTGGAATGAGCAGTTCTTC
CATSTDRDRGWNEQFF
>TRBV5-1|TRBJ2-1|few|TRBD2
TGCGCCAGCAGCTTAGGCGGGAGCTCCTACAATGAGCAGTTCTTC
CASSLGGSSYNEQFF
>TRBV30|TRBJ1-1|NA|NA
TGTGCCTGGAGCAACGGTTATGCGACTGAAGCTTTCTTT
CAWSNGYATEAFF
>TRBV7-9|TRBJ2-3|NA|TRBD2
TGTGCCAGCAGCCCAGCGGGGGGCACATTCAGCACAGATACGCAGTATTTT
CASSPAGGTFSTDTQYF
>TRBV27|TRBJ2-1|NA|TRBD2
TGTGCCAGCAGTTTATCTTTTGAGGGACTAGCGGCATTGGATGAGCAGTTCTTC
CASSLSFEGLAALDEQFF
>TRBV7-2|TRBJ2-7|NA|NA
TGTGCCAGCAGCCCGACTAGTCAAACCCCCCGAGGGCAGTACTTC
CASSPTSQTPRGQYF
>TRBV5-6|TRBJ2-1|NA|NA
TGTGCCAGCAGCCCTGACCCCTACAATGAGCAGTTCTTC
CASSPDPYNEQFF
>TRBV2|TRBJ1-1|NA|NA
TGTGCCAGCAGTCCAACAGGCGGGATGACTGAAGCTTTCTTT
CASSPTGGMTEAFF
>TRBV5-8|TRBJ1-5|NA|TRBD1
TGTGCCAGCAGCCGGACAGGGGGCGGCAATCAGCCCCAGCATTTT
CASSRTGGGNQPQHF
>TRBV20-1|TRBJ1-2|NA|NA
TGCAGTGCTACGGATGGGGATGGCTACACCTTC
CSATDGDGYTF
>TRBV4-3|TRBJ1-3|NA|NA
TGCGCCAGCAGCCAAGATCGGAGCAGGGCAAACACCATATATTTT
CASSQDRSRANTIYF
>TRBV18|TRBJ2-1|NA|TRBD2
TGTGCCAGCTCACCTCAGACTAGCGGGGGCTACAATGAGCAGTTCTTC
CASSPQTSGGYNEQFF
>TRBV6-5|TRBJ1-1|once|NA
TGTGCCAGCAGTATAAGCCAGGGGAGGAACACTGAAGCTTTCTTT
CASSISQGRNTEAFF